This TCR beta chain was sequenced for a study of blood T cell repertoires in COVID-19 (dated by TCRdb to between 2020 and 2021). Background for the entire study: Collaborator samples came from the United States, Italy and Spain and covered acute and convalescent phases of COVID-19. The prospective study material was composed of cDNA or gDNA derived from T cells, B-cell-depleted T cells, or PBMCs. Deeply sampled blood TCRbeta repertoires from subjects exposed to, actively infected with, or recovered from COVID-19 were included in the dataset. A freely available public database, intended as a resource for researchers studying the immune response to SARS-CoV-2, is where the repertoires were released. The samples were drawn from two sources: the first 160 participants of the ongoing ImmuneRACE study, and about 1,300 subjects contributed by 6 global collaborators. Nearly every sample came with metadata listing a de-identified subject ID, COVID-19 status, age in years and sex. Where available, HLA class I and class II types were taken from metadata supplied by the sample provider and were not determined by assay-based typing.

Measured from the cysteine to the phenylalanine, the CDR3 is 15 residues long. CDR3 DNA only is kept here, 45 bases in frame from base 1. V is pruned by 5 bases and J by 5 bases, leaving 7 bases of the junction without a gene match. Looking up the germline V gene (reference sequence) yields CDR1 SEHNR and CDR2 FQNEAQ. The paper's findings and limits, for the study overall: The quantity of clinical and demographic metadata differed by source and by participant and was supplied without curation.

TCRbeta CDR3 regions were amplified from genomic DNA using the immunoSEQ Assay, a bias-controlled multiplex PCR. The authors' pipeline ran thus. The number of nucleated cells in each sample was estimated by amplification of reference gene primers within the assay. Sequence reads were collapsed and filtered to measure the absolute abundance of every unique TCRbeta CDR3 rearrangement. Productive Simpson clonality was computed per sample as the square root of Simpson's diversity index over productive rearrangements. The table comes from immuneACCESS by way of TCRdb, which keeps in-frame sequences with V and J called. Part of the clones is missing from these tables; in studies checked, under half for an unresolved V gene and the rest for unknown reasons. V and J calls plus clone size are reproduced from that table; the DNA served to infer D and trimming. This sample holds under 130,000 clones; 81% were observed only once. The top ten hold more than 30% of the sample.

Collaborating institutions collected whole blood in K2EDTA tubes following their own protocols. For TCRbeta analysis, collaborators shipped samples in one of three forms: frozen whole blood, isolated PBMCs, or DNA extracted from either of those sample types. Remarks on this clone: The antigen this receptor binds is unknown. Base qualities are not at hand, and no much larger clone is one base apart.

The rearranged chain carries TRBV7-9 and TRBJ2-7; TRBD1 lines up with 12 middle nucleotides. This sequence originates from a man older than 75 with acute or convalescent COVID-19. Sequenced input: peripheral blood. The nucleotides are TGTGCCAGCAGCCCGTGGGGACAGGGGGCCGACGAGCAGTACTTC. This gives the protein CASSPWGQGADEQYF.